The rows below give T cell receptor beta chains drawn from one sample of a study of T-cell memory formation after mild COVID-19. TCRdb reanalysed the 5' RACE reads using MiXCR and keeps one entry per CDR3 protein. The sample includes about 400,000 distinct CDR3 sequences, under 25% of them seen just once. The specimen was PBMCs or a T cell subset sorted from them (not recorded which). Receptor source: an adult woman who had mild COVID-19 (a few samples of this study predate the infection). Cell type and time point are not known. Each CDR3 is given with its conserved first and last residue. A D gene is named only where the DNA matches it firmly. Not all rows give a size; the values are once, few, many and, for expanded clones, a class.

d_gene	j_gene	v_gene	abundance	CDR3nt	CDR3aa
-	TRBJ1-6	TRBV6-5	-	TGTGCCAGCAGTTACTCCCATTCACCCCTCCACTTT	CASSYSHSPLHF
-	TRBJ2-5	TRBV10-3	once	TGTGCCATCCGGGGCAGTCAACAAGAGACCCAGTACTTC	CAIRGSQQETQYF
TRBD1	TRBJ1-5	TRBV18	-	TGTGCCAGCTCAGCGACAGGGGGCAATCAGCCCCAGCATTTT	CASSATGGNQPQHF
TRBD1	TRBJ2-7	TRBV5-5	few	TGTGCCAGCAGCACGGGACAGGGGCTCTACGAGCAGTACTTC	CASSTGQGLYEQYF
TRBD1	TRBJ2-3	TRBV30	-	TGTGCCTGGATCGGACAGGGGCCAGATACGCAGTATTTT	CAWIGQGPDTQYF
TRBD2	TRBJ2-1	TRBV11-2	-	TGTGCCAGCAGCTCGGGACTAGCGGGAGTGATTGAGCAGTTCTTC	CASSSGLAGVIEQFF
TRBD2	TRBJ2-7	TRBV4-2	few	TGTGCCAGCTCTATAGAGGCGGGAGGTGGGTCCGAGCAGTACTTC	CASSIEAGGGSEQYF
-	TRBJ2-2	TRBV30	few	TGTGCCTGGAGGTGGGGACTTCACACCGGGGAGCTGTTTTTT	CAWRWGLHTGELFF
-	TRBJ2-7	TRBV6-5	few	TGTGCCAGCAGGTACGATGAGTACACGGAGGAGCAGTACTTC	CASRYDEYTEEQYF
-	TRBJ1-2	TRBV3-1	-	TGTGCCAGCAGCCCCGAGGCGGGGGGCTACACCTTC	CASSPEAGGYTF
-	TRBJ1-2	TRBV19	few	TGTGCCAGTAGTCCCGCTGGCTATGGCTACACCTTC	CASSPAGYGYTF
-	TRBJ1-2	TRBV5-1	few	TGCGCCAGCAGCCACACATCGGTTGGCTACACCTTC	CASSHTSVGYTF
-	TRBJ2-7	TRBV7-9	-	TGTGCCAGCAGCCCTAGCACCGAGCAGTACTTC	CASSPSTEQYF
-	TRBJ1-1	TRBV12-3/TRBV12-4	-	TGTGCCAGCAGTTCCAGGGAGGCTGAAGCTTTCTTT	CASSSREAEAFF
-	TRBJ2-2	TRBV7-2	-	TGTGCCAGCAGCTTTCGGCCGATAACCGGGGAGCTGTTTTTT	CASSFRPITGELFF
-	TRBJ1-5	TRBV7-6	few	TGTGCCAGCAGCTTAGCACCCGGGGCAAATCAGCCCCAGCATTTT	CASSLAPGANQPQHF
-	TRBJ1-1	TRBV20-1	-	TGCAGTGCTAGAGACCCCCAGAGCGCTGAAGCTTTCTTT	CSARDPQSAEAFF